This TCR gamma chain was observed in a study of Vδ1+ human thymocytes. Extracted RNA was reverse transcribed into cDNA. Pooled V-gene forward primers with one constant-region reverse primer generated the CDR3 amplicons by multiplex PCR. TCRdb processed the multiplex PCR reads again with the CATT caller. The sample records 36,000 or so gamma-chain clones, around 21% being singletons. Broader study findings: Thymic TRG and TRD repertoires appeared highly polyclonal. Thymic delta-chain repertoires held approximately 19% Vdelta2 sequences and few Vdelta3, despite high sort purity. Bulk repertoire data may be misinterpreted because of unexpected Vdelta2 sequences.

With V trimmed by 3 bases and J by 0 bases, 5 bases remained unmatched. Germline values: CDR1 GITISATS, CDR2 ISYDGTV (reference sequence). This CDR3 spans 14 amino acids. The sorted cells were CD3+ Vdelta1+ Vdelta2- thymocytes from alphabeta-depleted thymus. Concerning this clone itself: What it recognizes is unknown.

This receptor was taken from a girl under three years old who had congenital heart surgery. The sequenced sample was Vdelta1+ gamma-delta thymocytes from the thymus. Subset of the sample: FACS-sorted CD3+ TCRalphabeta- TCRVdelta1+ TCRVdelta2- thymocytes. The gene calls are TRGV9 and TRGJ1 or TRGJ2. The CDR3 reads CALWEKWNYYKKLF. CDR3 bases: TGTGCCTTGTGGGAGAAGTGGAATTATTATAAGAAACTCTTT.